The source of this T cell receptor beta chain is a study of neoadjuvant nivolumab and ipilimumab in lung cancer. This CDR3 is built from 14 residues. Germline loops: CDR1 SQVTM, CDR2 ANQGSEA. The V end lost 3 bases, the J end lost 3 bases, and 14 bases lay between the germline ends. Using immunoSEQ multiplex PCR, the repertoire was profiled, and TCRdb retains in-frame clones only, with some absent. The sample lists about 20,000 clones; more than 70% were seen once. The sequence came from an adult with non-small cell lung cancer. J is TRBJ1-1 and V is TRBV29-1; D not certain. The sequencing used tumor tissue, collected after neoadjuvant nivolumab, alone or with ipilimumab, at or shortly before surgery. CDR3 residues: CSVDSGVGYTEAFF. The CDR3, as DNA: TGCAGCGTTGACTCTGGGGTCGGATACACTGAAGCTTTCTTT.